Shown below are 30 T cell receptor beta chains from a single sample sequenced in a study of blood T cell repertoires in COVID-19. Clones were sequenced by immunoSEQ multiplex PCR, and TCRdb holds only the in-frame ones, with some missing. This table has about 180,000 clones, 86% appearing once. The source material was peripheral blood. The source is a man in his fifties or sixties with active or convalescent COVID-19.

The chain employs TRBV6-5 and TRBJ2-7; 12 bases match TRBD1. The CDR3 consists of 15 residues. The germline gives CDR1 MNHEY, CDR2 SVGAGI. J was trimmed by 3 bases and V by 7 bases; bases with no gene match: 7. In DNA form, the CDR3 reads TGTGCCAGCATGGGACAGGGGGCCCGTAGCTACGAGCAGTACTTC. Protein sequence: CASMGQGARSYEQYF.

The genes are TRBV2 and TRBJ1-5; D uncertain. The length of the CDR3 is 14 residues. The ends were cut back, 8 bases at V and 3 bases at J, with 14 bases in the middle. Germline values: CDR1 SNHLY, CDR2 FYNNEI. CDR3 DNA sequence: TGTGCCAGCTACTTGGACGGGAACAATCAGCCCCAGCATTTT. Its translation is CASYLDGNNQPQHF.

The rearrangement uses TRBV14 and TRBJ1-2; 7 nucleotides line up with TRBD1. V lost 5 bases and J lost 8; bases outside the gene matches: 17. Germline V gene data show CDR1 as SGHDN and CDR2 as FVKESK. This CDR3 comprises 16 residues. In nucleotides, the CDR3 is TGTGCCAGCAGCTCGATGGAGGGGGCGGCTGTCAGGGGCTACACCTTC. Protein product: CASSSMEGAAVRGYTF.

The chain couples TRBV5-4 to TRBJ1-2; 10 bases align to TRBD1. This CDR3 has 14 amino acids. The germline V gene has CDR1 SGHNT and CDR2 YYREEE (reference sequence). Trimming removed 3 bases from V and 6 bases from J; junction bases left unmatched: 5. The CDR3 region has the DNA TGTGCCAGCAGCTCTGACAGGGGGCACGATGGCTACACCTTC. Protein sequence: CASSSDRGHDGYTF.

The J gene is TRBJ2-3, the V gene TRBV29-1; a weak D match, TRBD2 (7 bases). The germline gives CDR1 SQVTM, CDR2 ANQGSEA. CDR3 length: 17 amino acids. Trimming shortened V by 4 bases and J by 0 bases, and 20 bases separated the two germline ends. The CDR3 is CSVVGGYGRGSTDTQYF. DNA for the CDR3: TGCAGCGTTGTGGGGGGGTACGGCAGGGGTAGCACAGATACGCAGTATTTT.

This chain joins TRBV7-9 and TRBJ1-4; 8 positions match TRBD1. The germline V gene encodes CDR1 SEHNR and CDR2 FQNEAQ (reference sequence). The CDR3 has 14 residues. The V and J ends lost 5 bases and 8 bases, in that order; junction bases with no gene match: 7. CDR3 nucleotide sequence: TGTGCCAGCAGCGGGCGACAGGGGCGGGAAAAACTGTTTTTT. Translated, it gives CASSGRQGREKLFF.

The V and J genes are TRBV11-2 and TRBJ2-3; 12 bases are shared with TRBD2. CDR1 and CDR2 from the germline V gene are SGHAT and FQNNGV. The ends lost 0 bases at V and 6 bases at J; junction bases unmatched: 7. This CDR3 spans 17 amino acids. CDR3 sequence: CASSLDRRTSGTDTQYF. Written as DNA, the CDR3 is TGTGCCAGCAGCTTAGATCGTAGGACTAGCGGGACGGATACGCAGTATTTT.

This chain uses TRBV4-1 with TRBJ2-3; 9 bases map to TRBD1. CDR1 MGHRA and CDR2 YSYEKL come from the germline V gene. The CDR3 has 15 residues. V shed 0 bases, J shed 8 bases, and the junction held 6 bases outside the gene matches. The CDR3: CASSQEGQGPGTQYF. CDR3 sequence (DNA): TGCGCCAGCAGCCAAGAGGGACAGGGTCCAGGTACGCAGTATTTT.

A few counts support this clone. This chain uses TRBV10-1 with TRBJ2-7; TRBD1 matches at 8 bases. The CDR3 has 13 amino acids. Germline loops: CDR1 WNHNN, CDR2 SYGVQD (reference sequence). V lost 4 bases, J lost 7 bases, and 6 bases stayed unmatched. CDR3 amino acids: CASSGQGAGEQYF. CDR3 nucleotides: TGCGCCAGCAGTGGGCAGGGGGCTGGAGAGCAGTACTTC.

This sequence joins TRBV5-1 and TRBJ2-2, with a possible D match to TRBD1 (6 bases). This CDR3 is 14 amino acids long. The V end lost 9 bases, the J end lost 3 bases, and 15 bases lay between the germline ends. The germline V gene encodes CDR1 SGHRS and CDR2 YFSETQ. The CDR3 protein is CATEQGVDTGELFF. CDR3 coding DNA: TGCGCCACGGAACAGGGAGTTGACACCGGGGAGCTGTTTTTT.

V is TRBV19 and J is TRBJ1-2; 7 positions agree with TRBD1. Germline CDR1 and CDR2: LNHDA and SQIVND (reference sequence). With V trimmed by 0 bases and J by 7 bases, 11 bases remained unmatched. The CDR3 has 16 amino acids. In DNA form, the CDR3 reads TGTGCCAGTAGTATAGACCCTATTACAGGGGCGGTTGGCTACACCTTC. It yields the protein CASSIDPITGAVGYTF. Full variable domain (remainder filled in from reference TRBV19 and TRBJ1-2): DGGITQSPKYLFRKEGQNVTLSCEQNLNHDAMYWYRQDPGQGLRLIYYSQIVNDFQKGDIAEGYSVSREKKESFPLTVTSAQKNPTAFYLCASSIDPITGAVGYTFGSGTRLTVV.

This chain joins TRBV30 and TRBJ2-7; D might be TRBD2 (6 bases). Per germline, CDR1 GTSNPN and CDR2 SVGIG (reference sequence). The V gene lost 0 bases and the J gene lost 9 bases, with 15 bases spanning the gap. The CDR3 runs to 13 residues. This chain's CDR3 is CAWSVQDTGVQYF. The CDR3 DNA reads as TGTGCCTGGAGTGTTCAGGACACGGGGGTGCAGTACTTC.

J is TRBJ1-3 and V is TRBV7-9; 8 bases align to TRBD1. Looked up from germline, CDR1 is SEHNR and CDR2 is FQNEAQ (reference sequence). Unmatched junction bases numbered 5, after V lost 3 bases and J lost 1 base. CDR3 length: 16 residues. DNA of the CDR3: TGTGCCAGCAGCTTTGGACAGGGAGGATCTGGAAACACCATATATTTT. Its protein product is CASSFGQGGSGNTIYF.

This sequence joins TRBV10-3 and TRBJ2-1, with a weak D call TRBD2 (6 bases). CDR1 is ENHRY and CDR2 is SYGVKD in the germline V gene. The CDR3 sequence is 16 residues long. With 0 bases removed from V and 4 bases from J, the gap between germline ends came to 13 bases. The CDR3 region has the DNA TGTGCCATCAGTGAGTCGCAACTAGCCGGATACAATGAGCAGTTCTTC. Encoded protein: CAISESQLAGYNEQFF.

The chain uses TRBV27 and TRBJ1-1; 10 nucleotides line up with TRBD1. The CDR3 length is 15 residues. Losses at the gene ends were 8 bases for V and 7 bases for J; bases not matched to a gene: 13. CDR1 MNHEY and CDR2 SMNVEV come from the germline V gene (reference sequence). The CDR3 loop reads CASAAGTGAEGEAFF. The CDR3 bases are TGTGCCAGCGCCGCCGGGACAGGGGCGGAGGGTGAAGCTTTCTTT.

This clone was seen only once. The chain recombines TRBV12-3 or TRBV12-4 with TRBJ2-5; TRBD1 matches 7 bases. This CDR3 region has 13 residues. V was clipped by 7 bases and J by 3 bases; unmatched bases: 5. In DNA, the CDR3 is TGTGCCAGCAATACCGGGACAGAAGAGACCCAGTACTTC. Its translation is CASNTGTEETQYF.

This chain connects TRBV30 to TRBJ2-1; perhaps TRBD2 as D (6 bases). The CDR3 runs 13 residues. CDR1 and CDR2 (germline): GTSNPN, SVGIG (reference sequence). Trimming cost V 3 bases and J 7 bases, with 13 bases left between them. CDR3 DNA sequence: TGTGCCTGGAGGTCGGACTACTGGAATGAGCAGTTCTTC. It codes for CAWRSDYWNEQFF.

This chain joins TRBV19 and TRBJ2-2; TRBD1 is a possible D gene (5 bases). This CDR3 has 14 amino acids. The germline V gene has CDR1 LNHDA and CDR2 SQIVND (reference sequence). V dropped 5 bases and J dropped 4 bases, with 11 bases sitting between them. CDR3 protein: CASSLQGSTGELFF. CDR3 DNA: TGTGCCAGTAGTCTGCAGGGCTCCACCGGGGAGCTGTTTTTT.

The V call is TRBV11-2, the J call TRBJ2-1, with TRBD2 matching 8 bases. With V trimmed by 5 bases and J by 4 bases, 4 bases remained unmatched. The CDR3 covers 14 residues. The V gene's germline CDR1 is SGHAT and CDR2 FQNNGV. The CDR3 reads CASSLSGAYNEQFF. In DNA form, the CDR3 reads TGTGCCAGCAGCCTTAGCGGGGCTTACAATGAGCAGTTCTTC.

V and J are TRBV3-1 (or the pseudogene TRBV3-2) and TRBJ1-6, with no clear D. V was clipped by 0 bases and J by 8 bases, with 5 bases between them. The germline CDR1 and CDR2 sequences are LGHDT and YNNKEL (reference sequence). This CDR3 spans 13 amino acids. The CDR3: CASSQEADSPLHF. The CDR3 bases are TGTGCCAGCAGCCAAGAGGCCGATTCACCCCTCCACTTT.

The rearrangement uses TRBV7-2 and TRBJ1-5; D call uncertain. CDR1 SGHTA and CDR2 FQGNSA come from the germline V gene. CDR3 size: 16 residues. With 0 bases removed from V and 2 bases from J, the gap between germline ends came to 11 bases. CDR3 sequence reads: CASSLARGEGNQPQHF. The CDR3 coding sequence is TGTGCCAGCAGCTTAGCCCGGGGTGAGGGCAATCAGCCCCAGCATTTT.

The gene calls are TRBV7-6 and TRBJ1-1; TRBD1 might be the D (5 bases). The CDR3 loop spans 15 amino acids. V shed 1 base and J shed 4 bases, with 13 bases lying between them. Per the germline V gene, CDR1 is SGHVS and CDR2 is FNYEAQ. CDR3 region: CASSLDGARGTEAFF. In DNA, the CDR3 is TGTGCCAGCAGCTTAGATGGGGCGCGGGGCACTGAAGCTTTCTTT. Full variable domain (remainder filled in from reference TRBV7-6 and TRBJ1-1): GAGVSQSPRYKVTKRGQDVALRCDPISGHVSLYWYRQALGQGPEFLTYFNYEAQQDKSGLPNDRFSAERPEGSISTLTIQRTEQRDSAMYRCASSLDGARGTEAFFGQGTRLTVV.

The chain combines TRBV7-6 with TRBJ2-3, with 9 bases lining up with TRBD1. This CDR3 region has 16 residues. The germline V gene encodes CDR1 SGHVS and CDR2 FNYEAQ. Losses at the gene ends were 2 bases for V and 5 bases for J; bases not matched to a gene: 8. CDR3 DNA sequence: TGTGCCAGCAGCTTAAGAGGGACAGGGCCTGAAGATACGCAGTATTTT. It codes for CASSLRGTGPEDTQYF.

V gene TRBV6-5 combines with J gene TRBJ2-7; 7 bases are shared with TRBD1. CDR3 length: 12 residues. CDR1 and CDR2 (germline): MNHEY, SVGAGI. The ends lost 6 bases at V and 6 bases at J; junction bases unmatched: 5. CDR3 nucleotides: TGTGCCAGCAGCAGTGGGACAGTCGAGCAGTACTTC. Translated: CASSSGTVEQYF.

This clone was detected only once. The rearrangement links TRBV5-5 to TRBJ1-4, with TRBD1 as a possible D gene (6 bases). This CDR3 contains 14 residues. V shed 6 bases and J shed 5 bases, with 14 bases lying between them. Germline V gene sequence: CDR1 SGHKS, CDR2 YYEKEE (reference sequence). This chain's CDR3 is CASKGVAVNEKLFF. The CDR3 DNA sequence: TGTGCCAGCAAGGGGGTTGCGGTGAATGAAAAACTGTTTTTT.

Worth noting for this clone: Additional DNA sequences in this sample encode the identical CDR3. The chain carries TRBV6-5 and TRBJ2-7, with 7 bases that match TRBD1. This CDR3 region has 14 residues. Per the germline V gene, CDR1 is MNHEY and CDR2 is SVGAGI. Germline trimming cut 4 bases from V and 2 bases from J; bases unmatched to any gene: 5. The CDR3 DNA reads as TGTGCCAGCAGTTCCTCAGGGGGAACCTACGAGCAGTACTTC. Translated, it gives CASSSSGGTYEQYF.

The CDR3 is CATRQGARTEAFF. In DNA, the CDR3 is TGTGCCACCAGACAGGGGGCTAGGACTGAAGCTTTCTTT. The rearrangement joins TRBV24-1 to TRBJ1-1; TRBD1 agrees at 9 bases. Germline V lookup: CDR1 KGHDR, CDR2 SFDVKD. This CDR3 is 13 amino acids long. The ends lost 7 bases at V and 5 bases at J; junction bases unmatched: 4.

The chain uses TRBV4-3 and TRBJ1-2, with no clear D. Germline loops: CDR1 LGHNA, CDR2 YSLEER. Trimming shortened V by 0 bases and J by 5 bases, and 16 bases separated the two germline ends. CDR3 length: 16 residues. CDR3 residues: CASSQDQVGFGYGYTF. The CDR3 DNA is TGCGCCAGCAGCCAAGATCAGGTCGGTTTTGGGTATGGCTACACCTTC.

J is TRBJ1-6 and V is TRBV3-1 (or the pseudogene TRBV3-2), with D possibly TRBD1 on 5 matching bases. Germline V lookup: CDR1 LGHDT, CDR2 YNNKEL (reference sequence). The V and J ends lost 1 base and 7 bases respectively, with 20 bases between them. This CDR3 has 18 residues. CDR3 in amino acids: CASSQGVAGLGGNSPLHF. CDR3 in DNA: TGTGCCAGCAGCCAAGGTGTGGCGGGGCTGGGGGGAAATTCACCCCTCCACTTT.

The rearrangement links TRBV18 to TRBJ1-1, with D maybe TRBD1 (6 bases). This CDR3 has 11 residues. V shed 6 bases and J shed 7 bases, with 9 bases lying between them. Germline CDR1 is KGHSH and CDR2 is LQKENI. CDR3 region: CASSRGGEAFF. The CDR3 bases are TGTGCCAGCTCGAGGGGGGGTGAAGCTTTCTTT.